The 9 T cell receptor beta chains below were found in one sample sequenced in a study of OX40 agonist ivuxolimab in advanced cancers. Assay used: immunoSEQ multiplex PCR; TCRdb lists only in-frame clones, some missing. Of some 100,000 clones listed, roughly 84% were seen once; the top ten hold 0.95% to 1.3%. The sequenced sample was CD4+ or CD8+ T cells sorted from blood, obtained in a trial of the OX40 agonist ivuxolimab. These TCRs come from an adult with an advanced solid tumor such as melanoma, head and neck, liver or kidney cancer.

This clone was seen once. The chain employs TRBV9 and TRBJ1-1, with no clear D. V was pared by 0 bases and J by 3 bases, with 6 bases between. CDR1 is SGDLS, CDR2 YYNGEE, per germline. CDR3 length: 13 amino acids. The CDR3, as DNA: TGTGCCAGCAGCGTAGTTTGGGACACTGAAGCTTTCTTT. It translates to CASSVVWDTEAFF.

V and J are TRBV5-1 and TRBJ2-3; 10 bases align to TRBD2. The V and J ends lost 0 bases and 2 bases, in that order; junction bases with no gene match: 9. Germline V gives CDR1 SGHRS, CDR2 YFSETQ. The CDR3 is 18 amino acids. Written as DNA, the CDR3 is TGCGCCAGCAGCTTGGCATTCTCTAGCGGGGGATACACAGATACGCAGTATTTT. It translates to CASSLAFSSGGYTDTQYF.

V and J are TRBV4-2 and TRBJ1-2; no firm D call. Germline lookup yields CDR1 LGHNA and CDR2 YNFKEQ. The CDR3 length is 14 residues. Trimming pared 2 bases from V and 2 bases from J, leaving 9 bases between. The chain's CDR3 is CASSQLLSNYGYTF. The DNA of the CDR3 is TGTGCCAGCAGCCAATTACTCTCGAACTATGGCTACACCTTC.

The chain carries TRBV5-1 and TRBJ1-2, with TRBD1 identical over 7 bases. After removal of 0 bases from V and 8 bases from J, the junction contained 4 bases not matched to a gene. CDR1 is SGHRS and CDR2 is YFSETQ in the germline V gene. The CDR3 covers 13 residues. The DNA of the CDR3 is TGCGCCAGCAGCTTGGAGGACAGGATAGGCTACACCTTC. Encoded protein: CASSLEDRIGYTF.

J is TRBJ1-6 and V is TRBV5-4; D gene uncertain. V was trimmed by 0 bases and J by 7 bases, leaving 11 bases between them. CDR1 and CDR2 (germline): SGHNT, YYREEE (reference sequence). The CDR3 contains 15 residues. Here the CDR3 reads CASSLAGPGNSPLHF. The CDR3, as DNA: TGTGCCAGCAGCTTGGCGGGTCCTGGAAATTCACCCCTCCACTTT.

The rearrangement links TRBV5-4 to TRBJ1-3, with D tentatively TRBD1 (6 bases). This CDR3 comprises 15 residues. The germline V gene encodes CDR1 SGHNT and CDR2 YYREEE (reference sequence). V was trimmed by 0 bases and J by 2 bases, leaving 9 bases between them. The CDR3 protein is CASSLVGTTGNTIYF. DNA of the CDR3: TGTGCCAGCAGCTTGGTAGGGACAACTGGAAACACCATATATTTT.

The J gene is TRBJ2-5, the V gene TRBV2; tentative D call: TRBD2 (6 bases). The V gene lost 4 bases and the J gene lost 7 bases, with 16 bases spanning the gap. The CDR3 sequence is 14 residues long. CDR1 and CDR2 from the germline V gene are SNHLY and FYNNEI. CDR3 region: CASSGPGLEGTQYF. The CDR3 region has the DNA TGTGCCAGCAGTGGCCCGGGACTTGAGGGGACCCAGTACTTC.

The CDR3 sequence: CASSLGAGGNSPLHF. In DNA, the CDR3 is TGTGCCAGCAGTCTGGGGGCAGGGGGCAATTCACCCCTCCACTTT. The chain is built from TRBV6-5 and TRBJ1-6; 8 bases are shared with TRBD1. Trimming cost V 5 bases and J 7 bases; bases outside gene matches: 7. This CDR3 has 15 residues. Germline lookup yields CDR1 MNHEY and CDR2 SVGAGI.

The genes are TRBV7-9 and TRBJ2-3; D remains ambiguous. The germline V gene encodes CDR1 SEHNR and CDR2 FQNEAQ (reference sequence). The CDR3 consists of 15 residues. V was pared by 2 bases and J by 0 bases, with 9 bases between. CDR3 coding DNA: TGTGCCAGCAGCTTATTAGATTCTAGCACAGATACGCAGTATTTT. Its translation: CASSLLDSSTDTQYF. Using reference TRBV7-9 and TRBJ2-3 for the parts outside the CDR3, the full variable domain is DTGVSQNPRHKITKRGQNVTFRCDPISEHNRLYWYRQTLGQGPEFLTYFQNEAQLEKSRLLSDRFSAERPKGSFSTLEIQRTEQGDSAMYLCASSLLDSSTDTQYFGPGTRLTVL.